The clone carrying this T cell receptor (beta chain) was seen just once. The data derive from a study of blood T cell repertoires in COVID-19. Study-wide context: Sites in the United States, Italy and Spain provided acute and convalescent COVID-19 samples. T cells, B-cell-depleted T cells, or PBMCs provided the cDNA or gDNA that served as material.

In the original analysis: Nucleated cell counts were estimated from reference gene primer amplification. Some clones are missing from TCRdb's copy, which holds only in-frame ones; the method was immunoSEQ multiplex PCR. That table furnishes V, J and clone size, whereas the DNA furnished D and trimming. In the table there are fewer than 350,000 clones, around 86% of which are singletons. Trimming took 0 bases from V and 7 from J, leaving 10 bases between them. The CDR3 is made up of 14 amino acids. Per the germline V gene, CDR1 is MNHEY and CDR2 is SVGAGI. Sample: peripheral blood. This clonotype was obtained from a woman aged 25 to 45 who had recovered from COVID-19. The J gene is TRBJ1-5, the V gene TRBV6-5, with a tentative D call TRBD1 (5 bases). The CDR3 DNA sequence: TGTGCCAGCAGTTACTCGGGACTTCGACAGCCCCAGCATTTT. It codes for CASSYSGLRQPQHF.